This T cell receptor (beta chain) stems from a study of T cells in localized non-small cell lung cancer. The study's findings and limits: Out of the top 100 tumor clones, a median about 57 were seen in adjacent lung. It was uninvolved adjacent lung that showed the highest T cell clonality, exceeding tumor. It remains possible that heterogeneity exists, since only one tumor region was sequenced.

The germline V gene encodes CDR1 MNHEY and CDR2 SMNVEV (reference sequence). The CDR3 is 15 residues long. V was clipped by 7 bases and J by 0 bases; unmatched bases: 6. TCRdb's table, derived via immunoSEQ multiplex PCR, lists solely in-frame clones and lacks some. The sample records under 30,000 clones, 80% to 90% being singletons. A note on this clone: Its target is unknown.

This material consisted of peripheral blood, taken before any cancer treatment. The sequence derives from a woman between 40 and 69 years old with stage I lung adenocarcinoma. V is TRBV27 and J is TRBJ2-3; 8 bases fit TRBD1. CDR3 DNA: TGTGCCAGCACCGTTGGACAGGGAAGCACAGATACGCAGTATTTT. It encodes CASTVGQGSTDTQYF.